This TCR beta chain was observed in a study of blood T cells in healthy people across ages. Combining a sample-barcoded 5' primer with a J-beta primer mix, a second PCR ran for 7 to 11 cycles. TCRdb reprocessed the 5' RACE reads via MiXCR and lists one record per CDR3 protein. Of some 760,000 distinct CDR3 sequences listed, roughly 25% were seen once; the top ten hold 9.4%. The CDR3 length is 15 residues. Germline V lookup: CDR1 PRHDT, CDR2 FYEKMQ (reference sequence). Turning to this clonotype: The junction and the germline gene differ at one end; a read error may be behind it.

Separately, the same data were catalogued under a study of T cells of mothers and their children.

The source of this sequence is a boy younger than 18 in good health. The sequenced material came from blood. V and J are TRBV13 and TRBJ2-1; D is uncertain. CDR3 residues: CASSLYGSSYNEQLF. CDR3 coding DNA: TGTGCCAGCAGCTTATACGGTAGCTCCTACAATGAGCAGCTCTTC.